This T cell receptor (beta chain) appears in the sequencing data of a study of blood T cell repertoires in COVID-19. About the research overall: Spain, Italy and the United States supplied samples that represented acute and convalescent COVID-19. Nucleic acid was either cDNA or gDNA, and it came from T cells, B-cell-depleted T cells, or PBMCs.

Between the trimmed V and J ends, which lost 6 bases and 1 base, there was a span of 15 bases. The CDR3 is made up of 15 amino acids. Germline V lookup: CDR1 LGHDT, CDR2 YNNKEL (reference sequence). Original processing methods: Reference gene primer amplification gave nucleated cell count estimates. Assay: immunoSEQ multiplex PCR; the TCRdb copy retains only in-frame clones and omits some. V, J and clone size reflect that table, while D and trimming were determined from the DNA. The sample has under 200,000 clones; over 80% are singletons. Material for sequencing was peripheral blood. The sequence came from a woman aged 80 or over with active or convalescent COVID-19. This chain uses TRBV3-1 (or the pseudogene TRBV3-2) with TRBJ2-5; no definite D call. CDR3 protein: CASSLLSSLQETQYF. CDR3 bases: TGTGCCAGCAGTCTCCTTAGCTCGCTCCAAGAGACCCAGTACTTC.